Presented here are 25 T cell receptor beta chains from one specimen sequenced in a study of blood T cell repertoires in COVID-19. Assay used: immunoSEQ multiplex PCR; TCRdb lists only in-frame clones, some missing. This table has roughly 140,000 clones, roughly three quarters appearing once. Material for sequencing was peripheral blood. The receptor set was obtained from a man between 50 and 59 years old with active or convalescent COVID-19.

V usage is TRBV4-1 and J usage is TRBJ1-4; the D gene is possibly TRBD1 (5 bases). The V gene lost 6 bases and the J gene lost 8 bases, with 13 bases spanning the gap. This CDR3 comprises 13 residues. Germline loops: CDR1 MGHRA, CDR2 YSYEKL. CDR3 sequence reads: CASSLPQGEKLFF. CDR3 in DNA: TGCGCCAGCAGTCTTCCCCAGGGCGAAAAACTGTTTTTT.

The genes are TRBV7-2 and TRBJ2-1; 15 bases line up with TRBD2. The J segment lost 10 bases and the V segment lost 4 bases, leaving 5 bases of the junction unmatched. The CDR3 runs to 15 residues. Germline V gene data show CDR1 as SGHTA and CDR2 as FQGNSA. The CDR3 protein is CASSSSGTSGREQFF. The CDR3, as DNA: TGTGCCAGCAGCTCCTCCGGGACTAGCGGGAGGGAGCAGTTCTTC.

The rearrangement uses TRBV9 and TRBJ2-5; weak D call: TRBD1 (5 bases). Germline-derived CDR1 and CDR2 are SGDLS and YYNGEE. Trimming left V 0 bases short and J 5 bases short, with 11 bases between. The CDR3 consists of 14 residues. The CDR3 region has the DNA TGTGCCAGCAGCGTAGGGGGCCTCGAGGAGACCCAGTACTTC. It codes for CASSVGGLEETQYF.

This chain connects TRBV5-1 to TRBJ2-1, with D tentatively TRBD2 (6 bases). Trimming stripped 1 base from V and 3 bases from J, with 8 bases between. The CDR3 totals 14 residues. Germline V gives CDR1 SGHRS, CDR2 YFSETQ. The CDR3 coding sequence is TGCGCCAGCAGCTTGTTAGCGGTCTACAATGAGCAGTTCTTC. It translates to CASSLLAVYNEQFF.

This clone was seen only once. The chain carries TRBV28 and TRBJ1-1; 9 bases match TRBD1. CDR1 MDHEN and CDR2 SYDVKM come from the germline V gene. V trimming: 8 bases; J trimming: 5 bases; junction bases outside the gene matches: 12. There are 15 residues in the CDR3. The CDR3 DNA is TGTGCCAGCGGGGTTCACAGGGGGCGCGGGACTGAAGCTTTCTTT. Its translation is CASGVHRGRGTEAFF.

The chain links TRBV19 to TRBJ1-1, with D perhaps matching TRBD1 (5 bases). The ends were cut back, 6 bases at V and 4 bases at J, with 15 bases in the middle. CDR3 length: 14 amino acids. Germline CDR1 LNHDA, CDR2 SQIVND (reference sequence). CDR3 protein: CASRAGLAGTEAFF. In DNA form, the CDR3 reads TGTGCCAGTAGGGCGGGACTCGCGGGCACTGAAGCTTTCTTT.

The rearrangement uses TRBV23-1 and TRBJ2-1; 8 nucleotides line up with TRBD2. TRBV23-1 counts as an open reading frame of uncertain function. This CDR3 spans 16 amino acids. V lost 3 bases to trimming and J lost 5 bases; unmatched junction nucleotides: 9. The CDR3 sequence is CASSHPFGRGDNEQFF. The CDR3 bases are TGCGCCAGCAGTCATCCTTTCGGGAGGGGGGACAATGAGCAGTTCTTC.

This chain joins TRBV28 and TRBJ1-2; TRBD1 is a possible D gene (6 bases). V lost 6 bases and J 5 bases, leaving 13 bases between the germline ends. In germline, CDR1 is MDHEN, CDR2 SYDVKM. There are 13 residues in the CDR3. CDR3 sequence: CASRSTGYYGYTF. In nucleotides, the CDR3 is TGTGCCAGCAGATCGACAGGCTATTATGGCTACACCTTC.

Only a few counts were recorded for this clone. The chain has TRBV10-1 and TRBJ1-1; TRBD1 agrees at 7 bases. Germline V gene data show CDR1 as WNHNN and CDR2 as SYGVQD (reference sequence). The length of the CDR3 is 18 residues. V shed 0 bases and J 0 bases; nucleotides not matched to a gene: 10. CDR3 sequence reads: CASSESEGAGRLNTEAFF. CDR3 sequence (DNA): TGCGCCAGCAGTGAGTCTGAGGGGGCGGGCAGGTTGAACACTGAAGCTTTCTTT.

This clone turned up a few times. The rearrangement joins TRBV6-5 to TRBJ1-2, with TRBD1 matching over 7 bases. The V gene end was trimmed by 8 bases and the J gene end by 7 bases; junction bases not matched to a gene: 10. From germline, CDR1 is MNHEY and CDR2 SVGAGI. There are 13 residues in the CDR3. The CDR3 nucleotides read TGTGCCAGCCTGCCTCAGGGGGTATTTGGCTACACCTTC. The encoded protein is CASLPQGVFGYTF.

The chain couples TRBV30 to TRBJ2-1; 7 bases match TRBD2. Germline V gene lookup returns CDR1 GTSNPN and CDR2 SVGIG (reference sequence). The length of the CDR3 is 13 residues. Losses at the gene ends were 3 bases for V and 6 bases for J; bases not matched to a gene: 5. CDR3 coding DNA: TGTGCCTGGAGCAGGACTAGTCTCAATGAGCAGTTCTTC. Protein product: CAWSRTSLNEQFF. The variable domain in full, with the rest retrieved from reference TRBV30 and TRBJ2-1, is SQTIHQWPATLVQPVGSPLSLECTVEGTSNPNLYWYRQAAGRGLQLLFYSVGIGQISSEVPQNLSASRPQDRQFILSSKKLLLSDSGFYLCAWSRTSLNEQFFGPGTRLTVL.

The rearrangement uses TRBV9 and TRBJ1-1, with 7 bases aligning to TRBD1. The junction had 5 bases not matched to a gene; V was cut back by 2 bases and J by 4 bases. CDR1 and CDR2 from the germline V gene are SGDLS and YYNGEE. CDR3 length: 14 residues. CDR3 DNA sequence: TGTGCCAGCAGCGTCTTCCCAGGGGGCACTGAAGCTTTCTTT. Its protein product is CASSVFPGGTEAFF.

The CDR3 is CASSQGLNTGELFF. In DNA form, the CDR3 reads TGTGCCAGCAGCCAGGGACTAAACACCGGGGAGCTGTTTTTT. The chain recombines TRBV11-2 with TRBJ2-2, with TRBD2 matching 7 bases. The germline CDR1 and CDR2 sequences are SGHAT and FQNNGV. Trimming removed 5 bases from V and 2 bases from J; junction bases left unmatched: 2. The CDR3 runs 14 residues.

The chain recombines TRBV7-9 with TRBJ1-3; D remains ambiguous. CDR1 is SEHNR, CDR2 FQNEAQ, per germline (reference sequence). Between the trimmed V and J ends, which lost 1 base and 0 bases, there was a span of 13 bases. This CDR3 region has 17 residues. Here the CDR3 reads CASSLDLRKSSGNTIYF. Written as DNA, the CDR3 is TGTGCCAGCAGCTTAGACCTCAGGAAAAGCTCTGGAAACACCATATATTTT.

This clone was found once. This chain joins TRBV24-1 and TRBJ2-1, with TRBD2 matching over 14 bases. This CDR3 is built from 16 residues. Trimming cost V 4 bases and J 8 bases; bases outside gene matches: 6. Germline CDR1 is KGHDR and CDR2 is SFDVKD. In DNA, the CDR3 is TGTGCCACCAGTGACCCAGGGACTAGCGGGAGACATGAGCAGTTCTTC. The encoded protein is CATSDPGTSGRHEQFF.

In nucleotides, the CDR3 is TGTGCCAGCAGCTTCACAGGGATGTCACCTAATGAAAAACTGTTTTTT. Encoded protein: CASSFTGMSPNEKLFF. This chain links TRBV7-9 with TRBJ1-4, with D possibly matching TRBD1 (6 bases). Germline loops: CDR1 SEHNR, CDR2 FQNEAQ (reference sequence). The ends were cut back, 3 bases at V and 3 bases at J, with 14 bases in the middle. The CDR3 is made up of 16 amino acids.

As DNA, the CDR3 is TGTGCCAGCAGTCCACCCCAGACAGGGGGCATATATTTT. This translates into CASSPPQTGGIYF. This chain links TRBV28 with TRBJ1-3, with TRBD1 identical over 9 bases. The trim removed 5 bases at V and 12 bases at J, leaving 8 bases unmatched. The CDR3 spans 13 residues. The germline CDR1 and CDR2 sequences are MDHEN and SYDVKM.

V usage is TRBV4-1 and J usage is TRBJ2-7, with 10 bases that match TRBD1. Germline CDR1 reads MGHRA; CDR2 reads YSYEKL. This CDR3 has 17 residues. The V gene end was trimmed by 3 bases and the J gene end by 2 bases; junction bases not matched to a gene: 10. The CDR3 DNA sequence: TGCGCCAGCAGCCAGGGGGGACAGGGGCCAAATACCTACGAGCAGTACTTC. Its translation: CASSQGGQGPNTYEQYF.

This chain joins TRBV9 and TRBJ1-3; D might be TRBD1 (6 bases). Trimming left V 3 bases short and J 4 bases short, with 14 bases between. The CDR3 has 15 residues. The germline V gene has CDR1 SGDLS and CDR2 YYNGEE. The CDR3 nucleotides read TGTGCCAGCAGCGCCTCCGGGACAACGGGAAACACCATATATTTT. Encoded protein: CASSASGTTGNTIYF. Together with reference TRBV9 and TRBJ1-3, the CDR3 gives the full variable domain: DSGVTQTPKHLITATGQRVTLRCSPRSGDLSVYWYQQSLDQGLQFLIQYYNGEERAKGNILERFSAQQFPDLHSELNLSSLELGDSALYFCASSASGTTGNTIYFGEGSWLTVV.

In its sample, this clone was seen many times. V usage is TRBV7-9 and J usage is TRBJ2-2; D is unresolved. The V and J ends lost 0 bases and 7 bases respectively, with 3 bases between them. This CDR3 spans 12 amino acids. Germline V gene sequence: CDR1 SEHNR, CDR2 FQNEAQ (reference sequence). As DNA, the CDR3 is TGTGCCAGCAGCTTAGCGTACGGGGAGCTGTTTTTT. It is translated as CASSLAYGELFF.

This clone has a handful of counts. The J gene is TRBJ1-2, the V gene TRBV19; D remains ambiguous. Germline V gene lookup returns CDR1 LNHDA and CDR2 SQIVND (reference sequence). V was cut by 8 bases and J by 0 bases, with 10 bases left in between. This CDR3 has 13 residues. CDR3 coding DNA: TGTGCCAGTCAGGTGTCCCCTAACTATGGCTACACCTTC. Translated, it gives CASQVSPNYGYTF. The full variable domain, rest sourced from reference TRBV19 and TRBJ1-2, is DGGITQSPKYLFRKEGQNVTLSCEQNLNHDAMYWYRQDPGQGLRLIYYSQIVNDFQKGDIAEGYSVSREKKESFPLTVTSAQKNPTAFYLCASQVSPNYGYTFGSGTRLTVV.

V is TRBV2 and J is TRBJ2-3; TRBD1 matches 7 bases. CDR1 is SNHLY, CDR2 FYNNEI, per germline. V trimming: 10 bases; J trimming: 4 bases; junction bases outside the gene matches: 20. There are 17 residues in the CDR3. For the CDR3, the DNA is TGTGCCATTATCCTATGGGGACAGCCTCAGGGCGCAGATACGCAGTATTTT. Protein sequence: CAIILWGQPQGADTQYF.

This chain uses TRBV7-9 with TRBJ2-1, with 14 bases that match TRBD2. The CDR3 loop spans 14 amino acids. CDR1 and CDR2 (germline): SEHNR, FQNEAQ (reference sequence). The ends lost 3 bases at V and 8 bases at J; junction bases unmatched: 0. CDR3 DNA: TGTGCCAGCAGCTTGACTAGCGGGAGGGATGAGCAGTTCTTC. It translates to CASSLTSGRDEQFF.

The genes are TRBV13 and TRBJ1-2; D is perhaps TRBD1 (5 bases). With 5 bases removed from V and 4 bases from J, the gap between germline ends came to 23 bases. The CDR3 is made up of 17 amino acids. Germline values: CDR1 PRHDT, CDR2 FYEKMQ (reference sequence). The CDR3 DNA is TGTGCCAGCAGCATACCTCTACCGCGAGACAGCTTCTATGGCTACACCTTC. It encodes CASSIPLPRDSFYGYTF.

The chain joins TRBV10-3 to TRBJ1-6; D remains ambiguous. Looked up from germline, CDR1 is ENHRY and CDR2 is SYGVKD. V dropped 4 bases and J dropped 7 bases, with 14 bases sitting between them. CDR3 length: 15 residues. DNA of the CDR3: TGTGCCATCAGTGCTCAGGCGACGTCCAATTCACCCCTCCACTTT. Translated, it gives CAISAQATSNSPLHF.